Listed here are 10 T cell receptor beta chains from one sample, sequenced in a study of blood T cell repertoires in COVID-19. Generated by immunoSEQ multiplex PCR, the TCRdb table keeps only in-frame clones and is missing some. The table records approximately 150,000 clones, 75% to 90% of them present only once. Sequences were obtained from peripheral blood. The receptors here all came from a man between 70 and 80 years old with acute or convalescent COVID-19.

The V call is TRBV7-8, the J call TRBJ1-2, with a weak D call TRBD1 (6 bases). V dropped 0 bases and J dropped 4 bases, with 12 bases sitting between them. Germline assignment: CDR1 SGHVS and CDR2 FQNEAQ. The CDR3 runs 15 residues. This CDR3 is CASSLAETGVYGYTF. The CDR3 DNA reads TGTGCCAGCAGCTTAGCGGAGACAGGAGTCTATGGCTACACCTTC.

The V call is TRBV27, the J call TRBJ1-5, with 11 nucleotides matching TRBD1. The junction had 20 bases not matched to a gene; V was cut back by 6 bases and J by 7 bases. The CDR3 loop spans 19 amino acids. Germline assignment: CDR1 MNHEY and CDR2 SMNVEV (reference sequence). CDR3 sequence reads: CASSLYAGQGATLRQPQHF. CDR3 sequence (DNA): TGTGCCAGCAGCCTGTACGCCGGACAGGGGGCAACCCTTCGGCAGCCCCAGCATTTT.

The chain employs TRBV19 and TRBJ2-7, with D maybe TRBD2 (7 bases). Germline-derived CDR1 and CDR2 are LNHDA and SQIVND (reference sequence). Trimming shortened V by 1 base and J by 0 bases, and 10 bases separated the two germline ends. The CDR3 sequence is 15 residues long. The CDR3 DNA sequence: TGTGCCAGTAGTATAGCCGGGGGGCTCTCCTACGAGCAGTACTTC. Translated, it gives CASSIAGGLSYEQYF.

J is TRBJ2-3 and V is TRBV29-1; 10 bases align to TRBD2. Per the germline V gene, CDR1 is SQVTM and CDR2 is ANQGSEA. The CDR3 runs 15 residues. For the CDR3, the DNA is TGCAGTGCAGTGGGACTAGCGTCTAGCACAGATACGCAGTATTTT. Translation: CSAVGLASSTDTQYF.

This clone was picked up a small number of times. The V and J genes are TRBV28 and TRBJ1-6; 9 nucleotides align to TRBD1. Unmatched junction bases numbered 4, after V lost 5 bases and J lost 5 bases. This CDR3 comprises 15 residues. Germline V gives CDR1 MDHEN, CDR2 SYDVKM. Written as DNA, the CDR3 is TGTGCCAGCAGTCAGGGACAGGGAAATAATTCACCCCTCCACTTT. As protein: CASSQGQGNNSPLHF.

This clone has only one observation. The chain carries TRBV28 and TRBJ2-2; possible D gene TRBD1, 5 bases. Germline V gene lookup returns CDR1 MDHEN and CDR2 SYDVKM. V was pared by 3 bases and J by 0 bases, with 8 bases between. This CDR3 has 15 residues. CDR3 coding DNA: TGTGCCAGCAGTTTTTGGGGCACGAACACCGGGGAGCTGTTTTTT. Protein product: CASSFWGTNTGELFF.

The genes are TRBV27 and TRBJ2-7, with TRBD1 matching 9 bases. CDR3 length: 14 amino acids. Germline lookup yields CDR1 MNHEY and CDR2 SMNVEV (reference sequence). Unmatched junction bases numbered 3, after V lost 5 bases and J lost 1 base. CDR3 nucleotide sequence: TGTGCCAGCAGTCCGACAGGGGGGTCCTACGAGCAGTACTTC. Translating gives CASSPTGGSYEQYF.

The V gene is TRBV6-5, the J gene TRBJ1-1; 7 bases fit TRBD1. V lost 5 bases and J lost 8; bases outside the gene matches: 2. CDR1 MNHEY and CDR2 SVGAGI come from the germline V gene. This CDR3 region has 11 residues. In DNA form, the CDR3 reads TGTGCCAGCAGTCGACAGGGCGAAGCTTTCTTT. This sequence encodes CASSRQGEAFF.

The chain carries TRBV5-4 and TRBJ2-5; TRBD1 agrees at 8 bases. The CDR3 totals 15 residues. Trimming removed 4 bases from V and 3 bases from J; junction bases left unmatched: 8. Germline CDR1 and CDR2: SGHNT and YYREEE (reference sequence). CDR3 region: CASSLRAGGEETQYF. CDR3 in DNA: TGTGCCAGCAGCCTCCGGGCAGGGGGCGAAGAGACCCAGTACTTC.

V usage is TRBV11-1 and J usage is TRBJ1-1, with a tentative D call TRBD1 (5 bases). Germline V gene lookup returns CDR1 SGHAT and CDR2 FQDESV (reference sequence). The length of the CDR3 is 13 residues. The V end was cut by 5 bases, the J end by 4 bases, with 11 bases between. CDR3 sequence: CASSLTGGTEAFF. The DNA for the CDR3 is TGTGCCAGCAGCCTTACGGGGGGCACTGAAGCTTTCTTT.